What follows are 16 T cell receptor beta chains derived from one specimen sequenced in a study of cytomegalovirus exposure and HLA in healthy donors. Primers included in the PCR were 60 Vbeta and 13 Jbeta primers. The repertoire was sequenced with immunoSEQ multiplex PCR; TCRdb's copy has only in-frame clones and lacks some. Of fewer than 250,000 clones detected, about 77% appear once; the ten largest clones hold more than 4.5%. Sequencing input: PBMCs. The receptor source for this set is a man aged 25-45 years in good health and CMV-seropositive.

This chain uses TRBV27 with TRBJ1-2; D gene ambiguous. Germline-derived CDR1 and CDR2 are MNHEY and SMNVEV (reference sequence). The V end was cut by 4 bases, the J end by 8 bases, with 17 bases between. CDR3 length: 14 amino acids. The CDR3, as DNA: TGTGCCAGCAGTTACACGGGCGAGGGTTTCGGCTACACCTTC. Protein: CASSYTGEGFGYTF.

The chain carries TRBV6-1 and TRBJ2-3; D is unclear. The CDR3 spans 12 residues. Germline V CDR1 and CDR2: MNHNS, SASEGT. Deletions cut 5 bases from V and 6 bases from J, with 9 bases between. Written as DNA, the CDR3 is TGTGCCAGCAGTCACCGCGAGGATACGCAGTATTTT. This codes for CASSHREDTQYF.

This clone was detected only once. The chain is built from TRBV5-4 and TRBJ2-1, with a weak D call TRBD2 (5 bases). The CDR3 sequence is 15 residues long. V lost 4 bases and J lost 0, with 11 bases in between. Germline V gene lookup returns CDR1 SGHNT and CDR2 YYREEE (reference sequence). CDR3 in amino acids: CASSQDYISYNEQFF. DNA for the CDR3: TGTGCCAGCAGCCAAGACTATATCTCCTACAATGAGCAGTTCTTC. The whole variable domain, filled in from reference TRBV5-4 and TRBJ2-1, reads ETGVTQSPTHLIKTRGQQVTLRCSSQSGHNTVSWYQQALGQGPQFIFQYYREEENGRGNFPPRFSGLQFPNYSSELNVNALELDDSALYLCASSQDYISYNEQFFGPGTRLTVL.

The chain links TRBV9 to TRBJ2-1; the D is unclear. The V end lost 4 bases, the J end lost 4 bases, and 12 bases lay between the germline ends. The CDR3 length is 14 residues. From germline, CDR1 is SGDLS and CDR2 YYNGEE. The CDR3 sequence is CASSSSGSYNEQFF. CDR3 bases: TGTGCCAGCAGCTCCTCCGGTTCTTACAATGAGCAGTTCTTC.

This sequence joins TRBV4-2 and TRBJ2-5, with TRBD2 identical over 10 bases. The V and J ends lost 1 base and 3 bases, in that order; junction bases with no gene match: 11. The CDR3 is 18 residues long. Per germline, CDR1 LGHNA and CDR2 YNFKEQ. The CDR3, as DNA: TGTGCCAGCAGCCAAGGGGTAGCGGGAGGTTTTGGAGAAGAGACCCAGTACTTC. It specifies CASSQGVAGGFGEETQYF.

The chain couples TRBV9 to TRBJ2-7; no definite D call. V gave up 0 bases and J gave up 2 bases, with 12 bases separating them. The germline V gene encodes CDR1 SGDLS and CDR2 YYNGEE. CDR3 length: 15 amino acids. The CDR3 loop is CASSVAAEVTYEQYF. CDR3 bases: TGTGCCAGCAGCGTAGCTGCAGAAGTAACCTACGAGCAGTACTTC. Looking up the rest from reference TRBV9 and TRBJ2-7 gives the full variable domain: DSGVTQTPKHLITATGQRVTLRCSPRSGDLSVYWYQQSLDQGLQFLIQYYNGEERAKGNILERFSAQQFPDLHSELNLSSLELGDSALYFCASSVAAEVTYEQYFGPGTRLTVT.

V and J are TRBV5-6 and TRBJ1-1; no clear D gene. V dropped 2 bases and J dropped 5 bases, with 16 bases sitting between them. Germline values: CDR1 SGHDT, CDR2 YYEEEE. The length of the CDR3 is 15 residues. The CDR3 nucleotides read TGTGCCAGCAGCTTACCCCGCGGGAGAGGGACTGAAGCTTTCTTT. It is translated as CASSLPRGRGTEAFF.

The rearrangement joins TRBV28 to TRBJ1-5; D call uncertain. The CDR3 sequence is 13 residues long. V lost 3 bases and J 0 bases, leaving 3 bases between the germline ends. Germline V CDR1 and CDR2: MDHEN, SYDVKM. The CDR3 nucleotides read TGTGCCAGCAGTTTCAGTAGCAATCAGCCCCAGCATTTT. This encodes CASSFSSNQPQHF.

The V and J genes are TRBV7-6 and TRBJ2-7, with D perhaps matching TRBD1 (7 bases). Germline CDR1 is SGHVS and CDR2 is FNYEAQ. This CDR3 has 14 amino acids. The ends were cut back, 5 bases at V and 4 bases at J, with 15 bases in the middle. The DNA for the CDR3 is TGTGCCAGCAGCCCCGGCGGGACAGATTACGAGCAGTACTTC. As protein: CASSPGGTDYEQYF.

This rearrangement joins TRBV7-9 to TRBJ2-2; a weak D match, TRBD2 (6 bases). In germline, CDR1 is SEHNR, CDR2 FQNEAQ (reference sequence). The CDR3 is made up of 16 amino acids. V was clipped by 4 bases and J by 3 bases, with 15 bases between them. CDR3 in amino acids: CASSSSPGAHTGELFF. The CDR3 DNA reads TGTGCCAGCAGCTCATCCCCGGGAGCCCACACCGGGGAGCTGTTTTTT.

The V call is TRBV10-3, the J call TRBJ2-1, with a tentative D call TRBD2 (6 bases). Trimming cost V 8 bases and J 10 bases, with 18 bases left between them. This CDR3 comprises 13 residues. Per germline, CDR1 ENHRY and CDR2 SYGVKD. CDR3 sequence: CAIQNGSHWEQFF. CDR3 DNA: TGTGCCATCCAAAACGGGAGCCATTGGGAGCAGTTCTTC.

This chain uses TRBV7-6 with TRBJ1-1; possibly TRBD1 for D (6 bases). Deletions cut 6 bases from V and 4 bases from J, with 12 bases between. The CDR3 consists of 13 residues. From germline, CDR1 is SGHVS and CDR2 FNYEAQ. The CDR3 sequence is CASRKGVGTEAFF. Here the CDR3 DNA reads TGTGCCAGCAGGAAGGGGGTGGGCACTGAAGCTTTCTTT.

The chain combines TRBV7-2 with TRBJ2-1; 7 bases match TRBD1. Germline CDR1 is SGHTA and CDR2 is FQGNSA. With V trimmed by 4 bases and J by 4 bases, 4 bases remained unmatched. There are 14 residues in the CDR3. As DNA, the CDR3 is TGTGCCAGCAGCTCCCTGGACAGGTACAATGAGCAGTTCTTC. Amino acids: CASSSLDRYNEQFF. Together with reference TRBV7-2 and TRBJ2-1, the CDR3 gives the full variable domain: GAGVSQSPSNKVTEKGKDVELRCDPISGHTALYWYRQSLGQGLEFLIYFQGNSAPDKSGLPSDRFSAERTGGSVSTLTIQRTQQEDSAVYLCASSSLDRYNEQFFGPGTRLTVL.

This clone was detected once. The rearrangement joins TRBV11-2 to TRBJ2-7; TRBD1 matches at 9 bases. Trimming took 2 bases from V and 2 from J; bases not matched to a gene: 4. The CDR3 is 15 residues long. The germline CDR1 and CDR2 sequences are SGHAT and FQNNGV. The CDR3 sequence is CASSLQTGGAYEQYF. CDR3 DNA sequence: TGTGCCAGCAGCTTACAGACAGGGGGGGCCTACGAGCAGTACTTC.

CDR3 in DNA: TGTGCCAGCGGATACCCGGGACAGAACTATGGCTACACCTTC. It codes for CASGYPGQNYGYTF. The V and J genes are TRBV7-6 and TRBJ1-2, with 7 bases that match TRBD1. V lost 8 bases to trimming and J lost 2 bases; unmatched junction nucleotides: 8. Germline loops: CDR1 SGHVS, CDR2 FNYEAQ. The CDR3 contains 14 residues.

This clone was seen a single time. J is TRBJ1-5 and V is TRBV5-4, with 7 nucleotides matching TRBD1. Germline-derived CDR1 and CDR2 are SGHNT and YYREEE (reference sequence). After removal of 1 base from V and 7 bases from J, the junction contained 8 bases not matched to a gene. The CDR3 consists of 15 residues. Here the CDR3 reads CASSLWAQGNQPQHF. CDR3 bases: TGTGCCAGCAGCTTGTGGGCACAGGGGAACCAGCCCCAGCATTTT.